The next 8 T cell receptor beta chains were all read from a single sample in a study of early T cells in non-severe SARS-CoV-2 infection. Using its own MiXCR run on the 5' RACE reads, TCRdb lists one record per CDR3 protein. This table holds tens of thousands of distinct CDR3 sequences, roughly 10% found once. Source material: whole blood. The receptors were sampled from an adult who was a healthcare worker with PCR-confirmed SARS-CoV-2 infection or an uninfected control (not recorded which).

This clonotype was counted many times. This CDR3 is CASSVALTGPGNTIYF. CDR3 in DNA: TGTGCCAGCAGCGTAGCTCTGACAGGGCCTGGAAACACCATATATTTT. The chain has TRBV9 and TRBJ1-3; 7 bases fit TRBD1. V shed 0 bases, J shed 2 bases, and the junction held 5 bases outside the gene matches. The CDR3 has 16 residues. Germline V gene lookup returns CDR1 SGDLS and CDR2 YYNGEE. Complete variable domain (other parts from reference TRBV9 and TRBJ1-3): DSGVTQTPKHLITATGQRVTLRCSPRSGDLSVYWYQQSLDQGLQFLIQYYNGEERAKGNILERFSAQQFPDLHSELNLSSLELGDSALYFCASSVALTGPGNTIYFGEGSWLTVV.

This clonotype was observed at least ten times. The V call is TRBV12-3 or TRBV12-4, the J call TRBJ1-5, with D unresolved. The CDR3 runs 17 residues. Between the trimmed V and J ends, which lost 3 bases and 2 bases, there was a span of 17 bases. CDR3 DNA sequence: TGTGCCAGCAGTTTTTCTTCGGGGAAATTCGGCAATCAGCCCCAGCATTTT. Translated, it gives CASSFSSGKFGNQPQHF.

The sample holds many counts of this clonotype. V usage is TRBV20-1 and J usage is TRBJ2-3, with D maybe TRBD2 (6 bases). This CDR3 is built from 15 residues. The germline V and J ends were trimmed by 2 bases and 4 bases, with 16 bases remaining between them. The V gene's germline CDR1 is DFQATT and CDR2 SNEGSKA (reference sequence). The CDR3 loop is CSARRPGGFPDTQYF. The CDR3 nucleotides read TGCAGTGCTAGACGACCTGGAGGGTTCCCAGATACGCAGTATTTT.

Ten or more counts support this clonotype. The chain combines TRBV5-1 with TRBJ2-7, with unresolved D. Trimming left V 4 bases short and J 2 bases short, with 4 bases between. Germline V gene data show CDR1 as SGHRS and CDR2 as YFSETQ. The CDR3 is 11 amino acids. CDR3 residues: CASSDTYEQYF. The CDR3 nucleotides read TGCGCCAGCAGCGACACCTACGAGCAGTACTTC.

With regard to this clonotype: A clone one base away is much larger, so this may be a read error. A read error is likely, as this CDR3 ends without the conserved phenylalanine or tryptophan. The chain combines TRBV5-5 with TRBJ2-1; perhaps D is TRBD1 or TRBD2 (5 bases each). V was shortened by 5 bases and J by 7 bases, with 19 bases between the two germline ends. Looked up from germline, CDR1 is SGHKS and CDR2 is YYEKEE (reference sequence). The CDR3 is 15 residues long. This CDR3 is CASSKYRDPTNEQFS. The CDR3 region has the DNA TGTGCCAGCAGTAAATACCGGGACCCAACTAATGAGCAGTTCTCC.

This clonotype was picked up a small number of times. CDR3 region: CSATPAGGPQGTGELFF. CDR3 DNA sequence: TGCAGTGCTACCCCAGCGGGGGGGCCCCAGGGCACCGGGGAGCTGTTTTTT. V usage is TRBV20-1 and J usage is TRBJ2-2; TRBD2 matches at 10 bases. V shed 4 bases, J shed 4 bases, and the junction held 12 bases outside the gene matches. CDR3 size: 17 residues. The V gene's germline CDR1 is DFQATT and CDR2 SNEGSKA (reference sequence).

This clonotype was counted ten times or more. The rearrangement links TRBV2 to TRBJ2-5, with 7 bases lining up with TRBD2. The germline CDR1 and CDR2 sequences are SNHLY and FYNNEI. The ends lost 7 bases at V and 6 bases at J; junction bases unmatched: 5. The CDR3 is 12 residues long. The DNA of the CDR3 is TGTGCCAGCACCCGGGAGGCTCAGACCCAGTACTTC. Translation: CASTREAQTQYF.

As concerns this clonotype: Being one base from a much bigger clone, this may be a read error. CDR3 loop: CANSLDLRLAGVSEQFF. The CDR3 coding sequence is TGTGCCAACAGCTTAGATTTGCGACTAGCGGGAGTAAGTGAGCAGTTCTTC. The rearrangement links TRBV11-2 to TRBJ2-1, with TRBD2 identical over 12 bases. Germline CDR1 reads SGHAT; CDR2 reads FQNNGV. The CDR3 totals 17 residues.